In its sample, the clone carrying this T cell receptor beta chain was seen a few times. The CDR3 is 16 residues long. Per germline, CDR1 SGHTA and CDR2 FQGNSA. V lost 6 bases to trimming and J lost 1 base, with 17 bases between them. TCRdb recomputed calls from the 5' RACE reads with MiXCR, one row per CDR3 protein. The sample lists around 300,000 distinct CDR3 sequences; 10% to 15% were seen once. The sample is drawn from a study of T-cell memory formation after mild COVID-19. The clonotype was recovered from a young man who had mild COVID-19 (a few samples of this study predate the infection). Cell type and time point are not known. Sequencing was carried out using PBMCs or a T cell subset sorted from them (not recorded which). V usage is TRBV7-2 and J usage is TRBJ2-3; either TRBD1 or TRBD2 may fit D (6 bases each). CDR3 residues: CASSRGAGIGTDTQYF. The CDR3 DNA reads as TGTGCCAGCAGTAGGGGGGCTGGCATAGGCACAGATACGCAGTATTTT.